Sequencing of this TCR beta chain was carried out in a study of PD-1 blockade in classical Hodgkin lymphoma. For the study at large: Intravenous delivery of nivolumab at 3 mg/kg to patients occurred every 2 weeks. Study-wide results and limits: Reported findings placed baseline TCR diversity lower in newly diagnosed patients (compared with healthy donors). The baseline diversity of complete responders showed similarity to that of newly diagnosed patients.

The time point is: cycle 4 day 1 (C4D1), after more than five weeks of nivolumab. Brentuximab vedotin exposure varied, and every patient relapsed after autologous stem cell transplantation. Comments on this clone: The antigen is unknown.

Germline values: CDR1 SGHAT, CDR2 FQDESV (reference sequence). The ends lost 1 base at V and 0 bases at J; junction bases unmatched: 4. CDR3 length: 17 amino acids. The repertoire was sequenced with immunoSEQ multiplex PCR; TCRdb's copy has only in-frame clones and lacks some. The sample has tens of thousands of clones; approximately 80% are singletons. The sample was peripheral blood mononuclear cells (PBMCs), taken before the fourth cycle of nivolumab. This clonotype originated in a human donor with classical Hodgkin lymphoma. This chain links TRBV11-1 with TRBJ2-3; 10 nucleotides agree with TRBD2. CDR3 region: CASSLGTTSGSTDTQYF. The CDR3 nucleotides read TGTGCCAGCAGCTTAGGAACGACTAGCGGGAGCACAGATACGCAGTATTTT.